A single sample is the source of the 3 T cell receptor beta chains below, sequenced in a study of blood T cell repertoires in COVID-19. This table comes from immunoSEQ multiplex PCR, and its TCRdb copy is limited to in-frame clones, with some not included. The table has around 29,000 clones, 80% to 90% seen once. Sample: peripheral blood. The source is a woman older than 75 with COVID-19, enrolled during active disease.

V and J are TRBV6-5 and TRBJ1-6; D perhaps matches TRBD1 (6 bases). V dropped 6 bases and J dropped 6 bases, with 15 bases sitting between them. In germline, CDR1 is MNHEY, CDR2 SVGAGI. The CDR3 runs 15 residues. The CDR3 reads CASRGPDSSNSPLHF. CDR3 DNA: TGTGCCAGCAGGGGACCGGACAGTTCTAATTCACCCCTCCACTTT.

This clone was seen a single time. CDR3 bases: TGTGCCAGCAGTGAAATTTGGAGATCCTACGAGCAGTACTTC. Translating it yields CASSEIWRSYEQYF. The chain is built from TRBV2 and TRBJ2-7; D unresolved. Germline V lookup: CDR1 SNHLY, CDR2 FYNNEI. V dropped 2 bases and J dropped 1 base, with 9 bases sitting between them. This CDR3 region has 14 residues.

The CDR3 bases are TGCGCCAGCACCCAGACAGGGGGGGGCTATGGCTACACCTTC. It is translated as CASTQTGGGYGYTF. The chain carries TRBV5-1 and TRBJ1-2; 9 bases align to TRBD1. J was trimmed by 4 bases and V by 6 bases; bases with no gene match: 7. The V gene's germline CDR1 is SGHRS and CDR2 YFSETQ. CDR3 length equals 14 residues.